This T cell receptor beta chain derives from a study of T cells in Graves' hyperthyroidism and ophthalmopathy. Newly diagnosed hyperthyroidism patients aged 18 to 65 years had disease lasting under 2 months. From RNA transcripts, TCR beta CDR3 regions were amplified. The HTBI primer set drove a first-round RT-PCR of the TCR CDR3. TCRdb ran MiXCR on the multiplex PCR reads and lists one entry per CDR3 protein. The sample holds 350,000 or so distinct CDR3 sequences; over 20% are singletons and the top ten take about 50%. Germline assignment: CDR1 MNHEY and CDR2 SMNVEV (reference sequence). Deletions cut 4 bases from V and 8 bases from J, with 9 bases between. The CDR3 spans 12 residues. This clonotype was observed at least ten times. Its antigen is not identified. Study-wide points: Before onset, by a median of around 6.4 months, the model predicted ophthalmopathy.

The rearrangement joins TRBV27 to TRBJ2-1; D gene unclear. This TCR was sampled from a woman in her forties or fifties with Graves' hyperthyroidism. Specimen: blood. Here the CDR3 DNA reads TGTGCCAGCAGTTCCCAAGGTCATGAGCAGTTCTTC. It codes for CASSSQGHEQFF.